This T cell receptor beta chain was captured in a study of T cells in Graves' hyperthyroidism and ophthalmopathy. There were TCR beta CDR3 regions amplified from RNA transcripts. Primed by the HTBI set, a first-round RT-PCR was run on the TCR CDR3. TCRdb analysed the multiplex PCR reads with MiXCR anew, one entry per CDR3 protein. The sample has around 540,000 distinct CDR3 sequences, more than 45% seen once. The receptor comes from a woman aged 18-29 years with Graves' hyperthyroidism. Sequencing used peripheral blood or thyroid tissue (not recorded which).

CDR3 sequence: CASSPSGGENTEAFF. CDR3 DNA sequence: TGTGCCAGCAGCCCCAGCGGCGGAGAGAACACTGAAGCTTTCTTT. The rearrangement uses TRBV9 and TRBJ1-1; D unclear. This CDR3 has 15 amino acids. V gave up 4 bases and J gave up 1 base, with 14 bases separating them. Per the germline V gene, CDR1 is SGDLS and CDR2 is YYNGEE.